The rows below give T cell receptor beta chains drawn from one sample of a study of T cells expressing NK-cell markers. For each CDR3 protein, TCRdb gives one entry from its re-call of the 5' RACE reads, without DNA. The listing records roughly 350,000 distinct CDR3 sequences. The sequencing input was blood T cells: a sorted CD56 or NKG2C T cell subset, CD4+ or CD8+ T cells, or bulk PBMC T cells (not recorded which). The receptors stem from a man aged 18-70 years in good health. CDR3s include the opening cysteine and the closing phenylalanine or tryptophan. Clone size, where shown, is once, few, many, or a class for clones that have expanded.

V gene,J gene,clone size,CDR3 protein
TRBV18,TRBJ1-5,NA,CASSPRTGGPSQPQHF
TRBV5-1,TRBJ2-1,NA,CASSLGSVSGDEQFF
TRBV18,TRBJ2-1,NA,CASSPPGTPSNEQFF
TRBV7-8,TRBJ2-5,NA,CASSQGTIGETQYF
TRBV6-5,TRBJ1-2,medium-sized,CASSLRDGGGYTF
TRBV9,TRBJ2-7,NA,CASSARGLAGGNEQYF
TRBV30,TRBJ1-1,NA,CAYDRGMNTEALF
TRBV18,TRBJ1-4,NA,CASSPRGTANEKLFF
TRBV7-3,TRBJ2-1,NA,CASSERLAGGFYNEQFF
TRBV30,TRBJ2-7,NA,CALQPGQWGEQYF
TRBV4-1,TRBJ1-2,NA,CASSQILRTGGKGNYGYTF
TRBV18,TRBJ2-1,NA,CASSPPSGGYNNEQFF
TRBV18,TRBJ2-1,NA,CASQTGGSYNEQFF
TRBV18,TRBJ1-1,NA,CASSPLGQGSTEAFF
TRBV7-8,TRBJ2-6,NA,CATQGGSSGANVLTF
TRBV5-1,TRBJ1-2,NA,CASSLTGVSYGYTF
TRBV3-1,TRBJ2-7,NA,CASSQGRLAAGSYEQYF
TRBV4-1,TRBJ2-5,NA,CASSQAPGGAVQETQYF
TRBV6-1,TRBJ2-3,NA,CASSDMRGRDTQYF
TRBV9,TRBJ1-3,NA,CASSVAGQAFFSGNTIYF
TRBV20-1,TRBJ2-7,NA,CSATQGLYNEQYF
TRBV9,TRBJ2-1,NA,CASSVASGQSSYNEQFF
TRBV20-1,TRBJ2-5,NA,CSASQIRGQETQYF
TRBV6-1,TRBJ2-1,NA,CASSENKRGTYNEQFF
TRBV6-5,TRBJ1-6,NA,CASSYAPVGKYNSPLHF
TRBV3-1,TRBJ2-5,NA,CASRPTAGGTQYF
TRBV9,TRBJ2-3,NA,CASSVATNTDTQYF
TRBV20-1,TRBJ1-6,NA,CSAPGTSLVNSPLHF
TRBV2,TRBJ1-1,NA,CASSGQGLETFF
TRBV29-1,TRBJ2-2,NA,CSVDYRGGLFF
TRBV6-5,TRBJ2-1,NA,CASSYSSSGRGNEQFF
TRBV20-1,TRBJ2-7,NA,CSASKTNNYEQYF
TRBV6-1,TRBJ1-4,NA,CASSRTGTNEKLFF
TRBV5-1,TRBJ1-2,NA,CASQTGTNVYGYTF
TRBV2,TRBJ2-7,NA,CASSGPGRHEQYF
TRBV20-1,TRBJ1-4,NA,CSARDKGASGKLFF
TRBV10-3,TRBJ2-5,NA,CAIRQGQGEGETQYF
TRBV6-1,TRBJ2-5,NA,CASSESLGGMETQYF
TRBV29-1,TRBJ2-1,NA,CSVARDRHEQFF
TRBV9,TRBJ1-4,NA,CASSVWSTATNEKLFF
TRBV11-2,TRBJ1-1,NA,CASSSRDRGVRWYSGTEAFF
TRBV7-9,TRBJ1-2,NA,CASSLGGGSVSGYTF
TRBV7-8,TRBJ2-5,NA,CASSSLWDRGRETQYF
TRBV5-1,TRBJ2-3,NA,CASSSGQANTDTQYF
TRBV6-6,TRBJ2-5,NA,CASSKTGETQYF
TRBV2,TRBJ1-1,NA,CASSGRELGIKNTEAFF
TRBV11-1,TRBJ2-7,NA,CASGRQAGYEQYF
TRBV7-8,TRBJ1-3,NA,CASSLLTRANSGNTIYF
TRBV6-1,TRBJ1-1,NA,CASRVTVVLGAFF
TRBV6-5,TRBJ1-3,NA,CASSYDPRLGNTIYF
TRBV5-1,TRBJ2-3,NA,CASDPGPPFTDTQYF
TRBV20-1,TRBJ2-3,NA,CSAGLAGPDTQYF
TRBV5-1,TRBJ2-7,NA,CASSLAATSALLGEQYF
TRBV5-1,TRBJ1-2,NA,CASSSPNRDGYTF